A selection of T cell receptor beta chains follows, all from one sample in a study of OX40 agonist ivuxolimab in advanced cancers. Sequencing was performed with immunoSEQ multiplex PCR; in TCRdb, only in-frame clones are kept and a portion is missing. The sample has tens of thousands of clones, about 94% seen once; the top ten hold approximately 20%. Sequenced material: CD4+ or CD8+ T cells sorted from blood, taken in a trial of the OX40 agonist ivuxolimab. The receptors come from an adult with an advanced solid tumor such as melanoma, head and neck, liver or kidney cancer. Both conserved end residues are part of each CDR3. A D gene is named only where the DNA matches it firmly. Rows may omit the clone size; those that give it use once, few, many or a size class.

size: .
D: .
V: TRBV7-9
J: TRBJ2-3
CDR3: CASTQRWSADTQYF
DNA: TGTGCCAGCACCCAGAGGTGGTCCGCAGATACGCAGTATTTT

size: .
D: .
V: TRBV6-5
J: TRBJ2-7
CDR3: CASSYTRSTSYEQYF
DNA: TGTGCCAGCAGTTATACTAGAAGCACCTCCTACGAGCAGTACTTC

size: .
D: .
V: TRBV30
J: TRBJ2-1
CDR3: CAWRLRGKSNEQFF
DNA: TGTGCCTGGAGGTTGCGCGGAAAATCCAATGAGCAGTTCTTC

size: .
D: .
V: TRBV7-9
J: TRBJ1-4
CDR3: CASSLEGGEGSEKLFF
DNA: TGTGCCAGCAGCTTGGAGGGCGGGGAAGGGAGTGAAAAACTGTTTTTT

size: .
D: TRBD1
V: TRBV11-2
J: TRBJ1-2
CDR3: CASSLPNSRDRSGYTF
DNA: TGTGCCAGCAGCCTCCCTAACTCCCGGGACAGAAGTGGCTACACCTTC

size: .
D: .
V: TRBV10-1
J: TRBJ2-1
CDR3: CASSDNYNEQFF
DNA: TGCGCCAGCAGTGACAATTACAATGAGCAGTTCTTC

size: .
D: .
V: TRBV11-1
J: TRBJ1-1
CDR3: CASSSTAGEEPEAFF
DNA: TGTGCCAGCAGCTCCACCGCCGGAGAGGAGCCTGAAGCTTTCTTT

size: .
D: .
V: TRBV7-7
J: TRBJ2-7
CDR3: CASSFALGAYEQYF
DNA: TGTGCCAGCAGCTTTGCGTTGGGGGCTTACGAGCAGTACTTC

size: .
D: .
V: TRBV13
J: TRBJ1-2
CDR3: CASSPGQSYGYTF
DNA: TGTGCCAGCAGCCCCGGACAGTCCTATGGCTACACCTTC

size: .
D: .
V: TRBV15
J: TRBJ1-6
CDR3: CATSRVSYNSPLHF
DNA: TGTGCCACCAGCAGAGTGTCCTATAATTCACCCCTCCACTTT

size: .
D: .
V: TRBV9
J: TRBJ1-1
CDR3: CASSASAGLNTEAFF
DNA: TGTGCCAGCAGCGCCTCAGCGGGTTTGAACACTGAAGCTTTCTTT

size: .
D: .
V: TRBV27
J: TRBJ2-7
CDR3: CASSSGLGRSPYEQYF
DNA: TGTGCCAGCAGTTCAGGCCTGGGACGGTCCCCCTACGAGCAGTACTTC

size: .
D: TRBD1
V: TRBV9
J: TRBJ1-4
CDR3: CASSVGGGATNEKLFF
DNA: TGTGCCAGCAGCGTTGGAGGGGGCGCAACTAATGAAAAACTGTTTTTT

size: .
D: TRBD2
V: TRBV28
J: TRBJ2-7
CDR3: CASSLLRTLAGLGYEQYF
DNA: TGTGCCAGCAGCCTTTTGAGAACCCTAGCGGGATTAGGGTACGAGCAGTACTTC

size: .
D: .
V: TRBV19
J: TRBJ2-1
CDR3: CASSFSSSYNEQFF
DNA: TGTGCCAGTAGTTTCAGTAGCTCCTACAATGAGCAGTTCTTC

size: .
D: .
V: TRBV7-9
J: TRBJ2-1
CDR3: CASIAGWMYHEQFF
DNA: TGTGCCAGCATCGCGGGATGGATGTATCATGAGCAGTTCTTC

size: .
D: TRBD1
V: TRBV28
J: TRBJ2-2
CDR3: CASRARDRVSTGELFF
DNA: TGTGCCAGCAGGGCCCGGGACAGGGTGTCCACCGGGGAGCTGTTTTTT

size: .
D: .
V: TRBV4-1
J: TRBJ1-1
CDR3: CASSPPGWATEAFF
DNA: TGCGCCAGCAGCCCCCCCGGATGGGCCACTGAAGCTTTCTTT

size: once
D: .
V: TRBV25-1
J: TRBJ1-2
CDR3: CASRDPGPKDGYTF
DNA: TGTGCCAGCAGGGACCCGGGCCCTAAAGATGGCTACACCTTC

size: .
D: .
V: TRBV5-1
J: TRBJ2-3
CDR3: CASSLFGGQDTQYF
DNA: TGCGCCAGCAGCTTATTCGGGGGGCAAGATACGCAGTATTTT

size: .
D: TRBD1
V: TRBV5-1
J: TRBJ1-1
CDR3: CASSLARQGKAEAFF
DNA: TGCGCCAGCAGCTTGGCCAGACAGGGAAAGGCTGAAGCTTTCTTT

size: .
D: TRBD2
V: TRBV5-1
J: TRBJ2-1
CDR3: CASSLRVAGEEVDEQFF
DNA: TGCGCCAGCAGCTTGAGGGTCGCGGGGGAGGAGGTCGATGAGCAGTTCTTC

size: .
D: .
V: TRBV9
J: TRBJ2-1
CDR3: CASSILGSYNEQFF
DNA: TGTGCCAGCAGCATCCTCGGATCCTACAATGAGCAGTTCTTC

size: once
D: .
V: TRBV25-1
J: TRBJ1-5
CDR3: CASSEDRRDGQPQHF
DNA: TGTGCCAGCAGTGAAGATCGAAGGGATGGTCAGCCCCAGCATTTT

size: .
D: TRBD2
V: TRBV4-2
J: TRBJ2-3
CDR3: CASSRRLAGGDTQYF
DNA: TGTGCCAGCAGCCGCCGACTAGCGGGAGGGGATACGCAGTATTTT

size: .
D: TRBD1
V: TRBV7-9
J: TRBJ2-2
CDR3: CASSLTGGRNTGELFF
DNA: TGTGCCAGCAGCTTAACAGGGGGCCGGAACACCGGGGAGCTGTTTTTT

size: .
D: .
V: TRBV6-5
J: TRBJ2-7
CDR3: CASSYGQGPYEQYF
DNA: TGTGCCAGCAGTTACGGCCAGGGTCCCTACGAGCAGTACTTC

size: .
D: .
V: TRBV6-5
J: TRBJ2-2
CDR3: CASRVFLGELFF
DNA: TGTGCCAGCAGAGTCTTTCTCGGGGAGCTGTTTTTT

size: .
D: .
V: TRBV5-6
J: TRBJ1-2
CDR3: CASSLARQEVIGYTF
DNA: TGTGCCAGCAGCTTGGCGAGACAGGAGGTTATTGGCTACACCTTC

size: .
D: .
V: TRBV9
J: TRBJ1-1
CDR3: CASSFQGFTEAFF
DNA: TGTGCCAGCAGCTTTCAGGGGTTTACTGAAGCTTTCTTT

size: .
D: .
V: TRBV4-3
J: TRBJ2-7
CDR3: CASSQDFGAGWHEQYF
DNA: TGCGCCAGCAGCCAAGATTTTGGAGCGGGTTGGCACGAGCAGTACTTC

size: .
D: TRBD1
V: TRBV5-1
J: TRBJ2-1
CDR3: CASSLALTGGSNEQFF
DNA: TGCGCCAGCAGCTTGGCCCTGACAGGGGGGTCCAATGAGCAGTTCTTC

size: .
D: .
V: TRBV27
J: TRBJ2-7
CDR3: CASSFQDTAYEQYF
DNA: TGTGCCAGCAGTTTTCAGGACACCGCCTACGAGCAGTACTTC

size: .
D: .
V: TRBV21-1
J: TRBJ2-7
CDR3: CASSKYYTGSLSYEQYF
DNA: TGTGCCAGCAGCAAGTACTATACAGGTTCCCTCTCCTACGAGCAGTACTTC

size: .
D: .
V: TRBV29-1
J: TRBJ1-1
CDR3: CSVDSEGAGTEAFF
DNA: TGCAGCGTTGACTCCGAGGGCGCCGGCACTGAAGCTTTCTTT

size: .
D: .
V: TRBV29-1
J: TRBJ2-7
CDR3: CSVEPDGRGTYEQYF
DNA: TGCAGCGTTGAACCCGACGGCCGCGGAACCTACGAGCAGTACTTC

size: .
D: .
V: TRBV30
J: TRBJ1-3
CDR3: CAWDLEAPRVGNTIYF
DNA: TGTGCCTGGGATCTAGAGGCGCCGAGGGTTGGAAACACCATATATTTT

size: once
D: .
V: TRBV15
J: TRBJ1-3
CDR3: CATSRDRAGGHGNTIYF
DNA: TGTGCCACCAGCAGAGATCGGGCGGGGGGGCACGGAAACACCATATATTTT

size: few
D: TRBD1
V: TRBV19
J: TRBJ2-7
CDR3: CASSLQGALNEQYF
DNA: TGTGCCAGTAGTCTACAGGGGGCGCTGAACGAGCAGTACTTC

size: .
D: TRBD2
V: TRBV2
J: TRBJ2-4
CDR3: CASSDFGGGLHKNIQYF
DNA: TGTGCCAGCAGTGACTTTGGCGGGGGACTCCACAAAAACATTCAGTACTTC

size: .
D: .
V: TRBV9
J: TRBJ2-3
CDR3: CASSADWGSTDTQYF
DNA: TGTGCCAGCAGCGCGGACTGGGGGAGCACAGATACGCAGTATTTT

size: .
D: .
V: TRBV2
J: TRBJ1-1
CDR3: CASRGGPEAFF
DNA: TGTGCCAGCAGGGGAGGTCCTGAAGCTTTCTTT

size: .
D: .
V: TRBV27
J: TRBJ2-7
CDR3: CASRAGSYEQYF
DNA: TGTGCCAGCAGGGCAGGGTCCTACGAGCAGTACTTC